Given below is one T cell receptor beta chain in context. This sample was taken from a study of blood T cell repertoires in COVID-19. There are 15 residues in the CDR3. Per the germline V gene, CDR1 is KGHSH and CDR2 is LQKENI. V lost 6 bases and J 6 bases, leaving 20 bases between the germline ends. Original analysis: Reference gene primer amplification gave nucleated cell count estimates. Profiling relied on immunoSEQ multiplex PCR, and the TCRdb table lists in-frame clones only, not all of them. Clone size and the V and J calls come from that table; the DNA yielded D and trimming. The sample carries roughly 310,000 clones, roughly 88% recorded once.

The TCR sequence derives from a woman aged 45-65 years with active or convalescent COVID-19. The V call is TRBV18, the J call TRBJ1-2, with D hard to call. Sequencing was done on a sample of peripheral blood. CDR3 nucleotide sequence: TGTGCCAGCTCCCCGGCCGGAGTTGGTCGGGATGGCTACACCTTC. Translation: CASSPAGVGRDGYTF.